This T cell receptor (beta chain) comes out of a study of neurological immune-mediated disorders. Study conclusions and caveats: The highest TCR clonal expansion occurred in HTLV-1-associated myelopathy; multiple sclerosis fell below healthy controls. No clinical or MRI feature was associated with the multiple sclerosis repertoire cluster.

The method for making cDNA was 5'RACE, and it used 10-nucleotide random UMIs. TCRdb re-analysed the 5' RACE reads in MiXCR, keeping a single row per CDR3 protein. The profile shows about 62,000 distinct CDR3 sequences, 4% to 6% of them singletons. Remarks on this clonotype: Its specificity is not known. One junction end does not reproduce the germline sequence, and a read error may be involved.

Unsorted libraries were derived from 2 million PBMCs stored at -80 C. This CDR3 is 12 amino acids long. In germline, CDR1 is MNHNS, CDR2 SASEGT. J is TRBJ1-5 and V is TRBV6-1; TRBD1 is a possible D gene (5 bases). This receptor was obtained from a woman aged 45-65 years with multiple sclerosis. The sample comprised PBMCs. The CDR3 loop is CASSEGDQPQHF. The DNA for the CDR3 is TGTGCCAGCTCCGAAGGGGATCAGCCCCAACATTTT.